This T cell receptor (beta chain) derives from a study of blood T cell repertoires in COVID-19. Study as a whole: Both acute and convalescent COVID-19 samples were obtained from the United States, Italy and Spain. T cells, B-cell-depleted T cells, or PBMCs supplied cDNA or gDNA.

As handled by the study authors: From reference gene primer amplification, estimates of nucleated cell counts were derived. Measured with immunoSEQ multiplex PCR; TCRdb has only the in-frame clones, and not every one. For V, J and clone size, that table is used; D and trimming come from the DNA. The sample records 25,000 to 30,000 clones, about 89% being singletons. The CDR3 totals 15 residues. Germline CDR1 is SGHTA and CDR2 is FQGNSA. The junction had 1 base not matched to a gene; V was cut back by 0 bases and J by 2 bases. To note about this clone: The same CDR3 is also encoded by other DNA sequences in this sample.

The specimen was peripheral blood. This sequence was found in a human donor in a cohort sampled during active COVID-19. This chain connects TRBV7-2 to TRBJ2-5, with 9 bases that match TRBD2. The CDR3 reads CASSLAAGGQETQYF. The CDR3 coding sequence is TGTGCCAGCAGCTTAGCAGCGGGGGGTCAAGAGACCCAGTACTTC.